This T cell receptor (beta chain) was identified during a study of T-cell memory formation after mild COVID-19 (dated by TCRdb to the early 2020s). With regard to the full study: TCR sequence clusters from the two donors were found to be largely donor specific. In a couple of donors, T-cell clones that expanded and contracted after mild COVID-19 were tracked by sequencing TCRalpha and TCRbeta repertoires over time. Two young, previously healthy adult volunteers, one female and one male, were included in the cohort. The investigation overall reported the following: Contracting CD4+ clones were located mainly in the CM and EM memory subsets, whereas CD8+ clones were found to be enriched in EMRA. From day 15 to 85, contracting clones showed balanced CD4/CD8 phenotypes, whereas a second wave of clones that expanded from day 15 to 37 leaned towards CD4+. SARS-CoV-2 specificity was not confirmed for the second-wave clones peaking on day 37. The study included only two mild cases, and larger cohorts that include severe cases with pre-infection samples were judged to be necessary. Some responding clones were detected in pre-infection memory, suggesting pre-existing cross-reactive memory T cells joined the SARS-CoV-2 response.

As concerns this clonotype: What antigen it recognizes has not been identified. Qualities for individual bases were not recorded, and no much larger clone is one base off.

TCRdb lists the instrument as Illumina NovaSeq 6000. cDNA libraries for TCRalpha and TCRbeta were prepared by 5'RACE using constant-segment primers, with sample barcodes and unique molecular identifiers added. RNA was extracted from every sample with Trizol reagent. The libraries were amplified in two PCR steps, and the second step added a second sample barcode and Illumina TruSeq adapters. Libraries were sequenced on an Illumina NovaSeq with 2 x 150 bp paired-end reads. On the study's bioinformatics: With migec v1.2.7, reads were demultiplexed and then collapsed into UMI-guided consensus sequences. Using mixcr v2.1.11, UMI consensuses were aligned to TRA and TRB V and J templates and then assembled into clonotypes. Clonotypes were classified as expanded or contracted when called significant by both edgeR and NoisET, with noise models trained on biological replicates. For edgeR calls, the thresholds were a false discovery rate-adjusted p below 0.01 and a log2 fold-change of 1. PCA with hierarchical clustering of max-normalized trajectories of the 1000 most abundant clonotypes was used as exploratory dynamics analysis. The CD4 or CD8 phenotype of responding clones was assigned using the separately sequenced CD4+ and CD8+ repertoires. TCRdb reanalyzed the raw reads on its own, using fastp at Q25 for trimming and MiXCR for clone calling, and kept in-frame beta chains. Rows with a matching CDR3 protein are joined into one entry that keeps the most common DNA and genes. TCRdb, rather than the study authors, made the V and J calls. A total of about 440,000 distinct CDR3 sequences appear in this sample, around 20% of them only once. The biggest ten clones account for around 8.4% of the sample.

Ficoll-Paque density gradient centrifugation was used to isolate PBMCs. V loses 5 bases at its end and J loses 5 bases; junction bases beyond the gene matches: 13. The CDR3 goes from the cysteine to the phenylalanine over 15 residues. Of the read, only the CDR3 DNA is kept; its 45 bases are in frame from base 1. The germline V gene (reference sequence) sets CDR1 to DFQATT and CDR2 to SNEGSKA. Sequencing was performed on PBMCs or a T cell subset sorted from them (not recorded which). The chain was built from TRBV20-1 and TRBJ2-5; 8 of the junction bases match TRBD2. The receptor comes from an adult woman who had mild COVID-19 (a few samples of this study predate the infection). The sample titles of this study are shuffled in the database, so cell type and time point are left out; the donor was told from shared clones. Read as DNA, the sequence is TGCAGTGCTGCCGCGTATCGGGGGGGCTTGGAGACCCAGTACTTC. The encoded protein is CSAAAYRGGLETQYF.